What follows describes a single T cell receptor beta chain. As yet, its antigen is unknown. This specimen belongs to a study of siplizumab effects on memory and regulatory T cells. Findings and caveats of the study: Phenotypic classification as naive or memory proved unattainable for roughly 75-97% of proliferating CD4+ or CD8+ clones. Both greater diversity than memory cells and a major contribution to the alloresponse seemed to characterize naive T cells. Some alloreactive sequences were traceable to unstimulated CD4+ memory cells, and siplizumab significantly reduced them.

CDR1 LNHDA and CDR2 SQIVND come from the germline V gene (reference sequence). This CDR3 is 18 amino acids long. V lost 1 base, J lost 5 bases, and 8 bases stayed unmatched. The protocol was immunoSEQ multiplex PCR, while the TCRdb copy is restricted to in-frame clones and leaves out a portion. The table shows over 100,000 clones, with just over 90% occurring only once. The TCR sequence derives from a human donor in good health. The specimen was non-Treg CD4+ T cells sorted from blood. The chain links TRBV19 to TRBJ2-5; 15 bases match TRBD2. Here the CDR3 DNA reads TGTGCCAGTAGTATAGGACGGACTAGCGGGGGGGCCGGGGAGACCCAGTACTTC. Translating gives CASSIGRTSGGAGETQYF.